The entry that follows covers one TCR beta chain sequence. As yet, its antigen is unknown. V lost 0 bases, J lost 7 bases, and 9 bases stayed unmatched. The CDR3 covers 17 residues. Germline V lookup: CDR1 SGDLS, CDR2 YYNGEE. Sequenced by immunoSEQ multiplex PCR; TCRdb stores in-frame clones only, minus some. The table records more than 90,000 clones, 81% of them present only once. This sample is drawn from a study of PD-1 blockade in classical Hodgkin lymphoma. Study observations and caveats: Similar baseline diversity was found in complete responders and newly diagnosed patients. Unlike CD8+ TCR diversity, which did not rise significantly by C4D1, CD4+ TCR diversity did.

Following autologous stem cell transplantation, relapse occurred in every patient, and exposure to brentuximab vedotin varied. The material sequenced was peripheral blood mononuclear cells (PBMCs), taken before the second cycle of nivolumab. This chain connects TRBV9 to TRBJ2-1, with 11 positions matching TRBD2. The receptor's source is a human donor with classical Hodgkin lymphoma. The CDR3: CASSVGETSGTRNEQFF. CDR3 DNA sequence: TGTGCCAGCAGCGTAGGAGAGACTAGCGGGACCAGGAATGAGCAGTTCTTC.